The next 31 T cell receptor beta chains were all read from a single sample in a study of T cells in Graves' hyperthyroidism and ophthalmopathy. TCR beta CDR3 regions were amplified from RNA transcripts. A set of HTBI primers served as the primers for a first-round RT-PCR of the TCR CDR3. Each CDR3 protein gets one entry after TCRdb re-called the multiplex PCR reads with MiXCR. The sample lists a few hundred thousand distinct CDR3 sequences, 20% to 30% seen once, with 70% to 75% in the top ten. Sequencing was performed on blood. These receptors all come from a man aged 45-65 years with Graves' hyperthyroidism.

Ten or more counts support this clonotype. This rearrangement joins TRBV2 to TRBJ2-1; 10 bases fit TRBD2. This CDR3 is built from 14 residues. V lost 6 bases to trimming and J lost 8 bases; unmatched junction nucleotides: 7. Looked up from germline, CDR1 is SNHLY and CDR2 is FYNNEI. The CDR3 region is CASSGGLARDEQFF. CDR3 nucleotide sequence: TGTGCCAGCAGCGGGGGACTAGCGCGGGATGAGCAGTTCTTC.

This clonotype came up many times. The chain recombines TRBV6-1 with TRBJ2-7; D possibly corresponds to TRBD2 (5 bases). Germline V gene sequence: CDR1 MNHNS, CDR2 SASEGT. Trimming took 5 bases from V and 4 from J, leaving 12 bases between them. The CDR3 loop spans 13 amino acids. The CDR3 nucleotides are TGTGCCAGCAGTTCGACGGGGTGGTACGAGCAGTACTTC. It encodes CASSSTGWYEQYF.

This clonotype was seen a handful of times. This sequence joins TRBV28 and TRBJ2-7; 8 bases are shared with TRBD1. Germline V CDR1 and CDR2: MDHEN, SYDVKM. With V trimmed by 6 bases and J by 6 bases, 7 bases remained unmatched. The CDR3 loop spans 13 amino acids. This CDR3 is CASRPGQGGEQYF. The CDR3, as DNA: TGTGCCAGCAGGCCAGGACAGGGAGGCGAGCAGTACTTC.

There are many counts of this clonotype. CDR3 residues: CASSLVGGSPDTQYF. The CDR3 DNA reads as TGTGCCAGCAGTTTGGTAGGGGGGAGTCCAGATACGCAGTATTTT. This chain uses TRBV28 with TRBJ2-3; either TRBD1 or TRBD2 may fit D (6 bases each). Trimming cost V 3 bases and J 4 bases, with 14 bases left between them. The CDR3 has 15 residues. CDR1 MDHEN and CDR2 SYDVKM come from the germline V gene.

This rearrangement joins TRBV27 to TRBJ2-2; TRBD2 matches at 8 bases. V was clipped by 4 bases and J by 6 bases; unmatched bases: 13. The CDR3 is made up of 17 amino acids. Germline-derived CDR1 and CDR2 are MNHEY and SMNVEV (reference sequence). The CDR3 sequence is CASSWEAGASGPGELFF. The CDR3 bases are TGTGCCAGCAGTTGGGAAGCGGGAGCGTCGGGTCCCGGGGAGCTGTTTTTT.

On this clonotype: Compared with germline, one end of the junction differs, possibly owing to a read error. CDR3: CASSPRRDSYEQYF. The DNA of the CDR3 is TGTGCCAGCTCGCCACGCCGGGACAGTTACGAGCAGTACTTC. The chain has TRBV18 and TRBJ2-7, with 7 bases matching TRBD1. Per germline, CDR1 KGHSH and CDR2 LQKENI. The CDR3 runs 14 residues.

Only a few counts were recorded for this clonotype. V usage is TRBV4-2 and J usage is TRBJ1-2; 7 nucleotides agree with TRBD1. The V and J ends lost 5 bases and 8 bases, in that order; junction bases with no gene match: 14. This CDR3 has 15 amino acids. Germline V gene sequence: CDR1 LGHNA, CDR2 YNFKEQ. This chain's CDR3 is CASSLRQGVVGGYTF. The CDR3 DNA reads as TGTGCCAGCAGCTTGCGACAGGGCGTAGTCGGCGGCTACACCTTC.

This clonotype has a count of ten or more. The genes are TRBV6-1 and TRBJ2-5; 9 nucleotides match TRBD1. The J segment lost 2 bases and the V segment lost 5 bases, leaving 3 bases of the junction unmatched. This CDR3 is 14 amino acids long. CDR1 MNHNS and CDR2 SASEGT come from the germline V gene. The CDR3 spells CASSPGTGQETQYF. CDR3 nucleotides: TGTGCCAGCAGTCCTGGGACAGGGCAAGAGACCCAGTACTTC.

This clonotype was counted ten times or more. The chain carries TRBV12-3 or TRBV12-4 and TRBJ1-1, with 11 bases identical to TRBD1. The CDR3 consists of 14 residues. V shed 6 bases and J 4 bases; nucleotides not matched to a gene: 4. In nucleotides, the CDR3 is TGTGCCAGCAGGTCGGGACAGGGGGGCACTGAAGCTTTCTTT. It translates to CASRSGQGGTEAFF.

This clonotype was seen many times. This chain uses TRBV11-3 with TRBJ2-1; 7 nucleotides align to TRBD2. The CDR3 covers 14 residues. Trimming took 6 bases from V and 4 from J; bases not matched to a gene: 6. Germline assignment: CDR1 SGHNT and CDR2 YENEEA. CDR3 in amino acids: CASRGGWDYNEQFF. The CDR3 DNA is TGTGCCAGCAGGGGGGGGTGGGATTACAATGAGCAGTTCTTC.

Concerning this clonotype: At one end the junction does not follow the germline gene, possibly because of a read error. The rearrangement joins TRBV4-1 to TRBJ2-3, with 8 positions matching TRBD2. The V gene's germline CDR1 is MGHRA and CDR2 YSYEKL. The CDR3 loop spans 16 amino acids. The CDR3 DNA sequence: TGCGCCAGCCGACTTAACGCAGCGGGAGCGGCAGATACGCAGTGTTTT. It translates to CASRLNAAGAADTQCF.

The chain carries TRBV19 and TRBJ1-2; 7 nucleotides align to TRBD1. The ends lost 1 base at V and 4 bases at J; junction bases unmatched: 6. CDR1 and CDR2 from the germline V gene are LNHDA and SQIVND (reference sequence). The CDR3 spans 15 residues. DNA of the CDR3: TGTGCCAGTAGTATAGTTGGCAGGGGGACCTATGGCTACACCTTC. Residues: CASSIVGRGTYGYTF.

This clonotype was seen more than once but under ten times. The chain is built from TRBV11-3 and TRBJ1-1; 10 nucleotides align to TRBD1. CDR1 is SGHNT, CDR2 YENEEA, per germline. V dropped 5 bases and J dropped 4; count of bases not matched to a gene: 7. The CDR3 is 15 amino acids. CDR3 DNA: TGTGCCAGCAGCGCCGGACAGGGGGTTAGCACTGAAGCTTTCTTT. Its protein is CASSAGQGVSTEAFF.

The CDR3 sequence is CASSGFGDTEAFF. The DNA for the CDR3 is TGTGCCAGCAGCGGTTTTGGCGACACTGAAGCTTTCTTT. The chain carries TRBV2 and TRBJ1-1; D gene uncertain. V was clipped by 6 bases and J by 3 bases, with 11 bases between them. The CDR3 has 13 residues. The germline CDR1 and CDR2 sequences are SNHLY and FYNNEI.

This clonotype has a count of ten or more. V is TRBV12-3 or TRBV12-4 and J is TRBJ2-5; D gene uncertain. CDR3 size: 15 residues. The V and J ends lost 0 bases and 2 bases respectively, with 10 bases between them. CDR3 sequence (DNA): TGTGCCAGCAGTTTAGCGGGGAATGGGCAAGAGACCCAGTACTTC. This encodes CASSLAGNGQETQYF.

Worth noting for this clonotype: This may be a read error: a much more frequent sequence differs by one nucleotide. The chain combines TRBV5-1 with TRBJ2-1; no reliable D call. The V gene's germline CDR1 is SGHRS and CDR2 YFSETQ. This CDR3 region has 15 residues. Trimming stripped 0 bases from V and 0 bases from J, with 7 bases between. This CDR3 reads CASSLVGNSYNEQFF. In DNA, the CDR3 is TGCGCCAGCAGCTTGGTCGGAAACTCCTACAATGAGCAGTTCTTC. Full variable domain (outside the CDR3, taken from reference TRBV5-1 and TRBJ2-1): KAGVTQTPRYLIKTRGQQVTLSCSPISGHRSVSWYQQTPGQGLQFLFEYFSETQRNKGNFPGRFSGRQFSNSRSEMNVSTLELGDSALYLCASSLVGNSYNEQFFGPGTRLTVL.

This clonotype turned up a few times. V and J are TRBV19 and TRBJ2-3, with 11 bases aligning to TRBD1. The CDR3 extends over 16 amino acids. Germline loops: CDR1 LNHDA, CDR2 SQIVND (reference sequence). The J segment lost 1 base and the V segment lost 6 bases, leaving 6 bases of the junction unmatched. The DNA of the CDR3 is TGTGCCAGTAGCAGGGACAGGGGGATGCGCACAGATACGCAGTATTTT. It translates to CASSRDRGMRTDTQYF.

The DNA of the CDR3 is TGCAGTGCTAGAGATTTGGCCACCTATAATGAAAAACTGTTTTTT. It codes for CSARDLATYNEKLFF. The V and J genes are TRBV20-1 and TRBJ1-4, with D unresolved. Germline V gene sequence: CDR1 DFQATT, CDR2 SNEGSKA (reference sequence). The CDR3 is made up of 15 amino acids. The ends were cut back, 0 bases at V and 4 bases at J, with 12 bases in the middle.

This clonotype was counted between two and nine times. The J gene is TRBJ1-4, the V gene TRBV18, with a possible D match to TRBD1 (5 bases). Germline values: CDR1 KGHSH, CDR2 LQKENI. V lost 3 bases to trimming and J lost 5 bases, with 13 bases between them. This CDR3 is 15 amino acids long. CDR3 DNA: TGTGCCAGCTCACCGGCCCCCAGGGTAAATGAAAAACTGTTTTTT. As protein: CASSPAPRVNEKLFF.

This clonotype has only a few counts. The chain couples TRBV30 to TRBJ2-7, with 7 bases identical to TRBD2. The CDR3 is 14 residues long. Germline CDR1 is GTSNPN and CDR2 is SVGIG (reference sequence). With 0 bases clipped from V and 6 bases from J, the junction kept 8 bases outside the gene matches. The CDR3 sequence: CAWSVSGTSSEQYF. The DNA for the CDR3 is TGTGCCTGGAGTGTAAGCGGGACCTCTTCCGAGCAGTACTTC.

This clonotype was observed a handful of times. The genes are TRBV29-1 and TRBJ2-1; 15 nucleotides align to TRBD2. Trimming removed 5 bases from V and 2 bases from J; junction bases left unmatched: 7. The V gene's germline CDR1 is SQVTM and CDR2 ANQGSEA. The CDR3 loop spans 17 amino acids. This CDR3 reads CSVTGLAGGGTYNEQFF. The CDR3 nucleotides are TGCAGCGTTACGGGACTAGCGGGAGGCGGAACCTACAATGAGCAGTTCTTC.

This clonotype was found a few times. CDR3 bases: TGTGCCAGTAGGACAGGGGGCTCCTCTGGGGCCAACGTCCTGACTTTC. Amino acid sequence: CASRTGGSSGANVLTF. V gene TRBV19 combines with J gene TRBJ2-6; 10 bases are a match to TRBD1. From germline, CDR1 is LNHDA and CDR2 SQIVND (reference sequence). Losses at the gene ends were 6 bases for V and 0 bases for J; bases not matched to a gene: 2. The CDR3 runs 16 residues.

The table lists this clonotype with a few counts. This sequence joins TRBV5-1 and TRBJ2-1; D is ambiguous. Germline CDR1 reads SGHRS; CDR2 reads YFSETQ. V was cut by 0 bases and J by 0 bases, with 7 bases left in between. The CDR3 spans 15 residues. The CDR3 sequence: CASSLAPFSYNEQFF. CDR3 sequence (DNA): TGCGCCAGCAGCTTGGCACCCTTCTCCTACAATGAGCAGTTCTTC.

The CDR3 reads CASSLAGSITGPPSYEQYF. CDR3 nucleotides: TGCGCCAGCAGCTTGGCAGGGTCCATTACTGGCCCTCCCTCCTACGAGCAGTACTTC. The chain links TRBV5-1 to TRBJ2-7, with D tentatively TRBD1 (5 bases). V was cut by 0 bases and J by 0 bases, with 22 bases left in between. The CDR3 contains 19 residues. Germline V gene lookup returns CDR1 SGHRS and CDR2 YFSETQ.

This clonotype was recorded at least ten times. The rearrangement uses TRBV18 and TRBJ2-5; D gene unclear. CDR1 is KGHSH and CDR2 is LQKENI in the germline V gene. This CDR3 region has 13 residues. Trimming took 2 bases from V and 5 from J, leaving 9 bases between them. CDR3 DNA sequence: TGTGCCAGCTCACCAGGATCGAGGGAGACCCAGTACTTC. Its protein product is CASSPGSRETQYF. Complete variable domain (other parts from reference TRBV18 and TRBJ2-5): NAGVMQNPRHLVRRRGQEARLRCSPMKGHSHVYWYRQLPEEGLKFMVYLQKENIIDESGMPKERFSAEFPKEGPSILRIQQVVRGDSAAYFCASSPGSRETQYFGPGTRLLVL.

This clonotype came up a few times. The rearrangement links TRBV12-3 or TRBV12-4 to TRBJ1-3; 8 nucleotides agree with TRBD1. The CDR3 consists of 14 residues. Unmatched junction bases numbered 6, after V lost 7 bases and J lost 4 bases. In nucleotides, the CDR3 is TGTGCCAGCACATATGGACAGGGAGGAAACACCATATATTTT. As protein: CASTYGQGGNTIYF.

In its sample, this clonotype was seen many times. The rearrangement joins TRBV12-3 or TRBV12-4 to TRBJ2-5; D call uncertain. This CDR3 has 15 amino acids. V shed 5 bases and J shed 4 bases, with 17 bases lying between them. In DNA, the CDR3 is TGTGCCAGCAGTATTACGACGAACACGCGAGAGACCCAGTACTTC. Residues: CASSITTNTRETQYF.

The chain employs TRBV6-1 and TRBJ1-6; D ambiguous. This CDR3 comprises 13 residues. The V and J ends lost 3 bases and 6 bases respectively, with 6 bases between them. Germline values: CDR1 MNHNS, CDR2 SASEGT. The CDR3 nucleotides read TGTGCCAGCAGTGATTCCCTTAATTCACCCCTCCACTTT. Encoded protein: CASSDSLNSPLHF.

This sequence joins TRBV28 and TRBJ1-5; D is undetermined. In germline, CDR1 is MDHEN, CDR2 SYDVKM. The CDR3 is 12 residues long. With 8 bases removed from V and 5 bases from J, the gap between germline ends came to 10 bases. CDR3 sequence: CASLRGDQPQHF. CDR3 coding DNA: TGTGCCAGCCTCCGTGGGGATCAGCCCCAGCATTTT.

This clonotype was found a few times. The chain recombines TRBV19 with TRBJ2-1, with unresolved D. Germline CDR1 reads LNHDA; CDR2 reads SQIVND (reference sequence). Trimming left V 1 base short and J 8 bases short, with 12 bases between. The length of the CDR3 is 14 residues. This CDR3 reads CASSIVAGVHEQFF. CDR3 coding DNA: TGTGCCAGTAGTATAGTAGCTGGCGTACATGAGCAGTTCTTC.

This clonotype came up once. This chain links TRBV19 with TRBJ1-5, with D perhaps TRBD1 (5 bases). The CDR3 totals 14 residues. Looked up from germline, CDR1 is LNHDA and CDR2 is SQIVND (reference sequence). Deletions cut 3 bases from V and 6 bases from J, with 12 bases between. The CDR3: CASSIRQGGQPQHF. The CDR3 nucleotides read TGTGCCAGTAGTATCCGGCAGGGAGGTCAGCCCCAGCATTTT. The variable domain in full, with the rest retrieved from reference TRBV19 and TRBJ1-5, is DGGITQSPKYLFRKEGQNVTLSCEQNLNHDAMYWYRQDPGQGLRLIYYSQIVNDFQKGDIAEGYSVSREKKESFPLTVTSAQKNPTAFYLCASSIRQGGQPQHFGDGTRLSIL.